The source of this T cell receptor (beta chain) is a study of T cell changes during pregnancy in multiple sclerosis. V lost 1 base and J 8 bases, leaving 9 bases between the germline ends. The CDR3 extends over 13 amino acids. Germline V gene data show CDR1 as LGHNA and CDR2 as YNFKEQ. The method was immunoSEQ multiplex PCR; TCRdb's version includes in-frame clones alone and lacks a portion of them. The sample holds tens of thousands of clones, roughly nine tenths seen once. The receptor comes from a female donor with multiple sclerosis, enrolled in a pregnancy study. The V gene is TRBV4-2, the J gene TRBJ1-5; D unclear. The sequencing used peripheral blood, collected in the second trimester of pregnancy. This CDR3 reads CASSQGYGEPQHF. CDR3 in DNA: TGTGCCAGCAGCCAAGGTTACGGGGAGCCCCAGCATTTT.